This T cell receptor (beta chain) was sequenced for a study of cytomegalovirus exposure and HLA in healthy donors. Study-wide background: Among about 200 million T cells, an earlier analysis found 117 million unique TCR beta sequences.

Study outcomes and limitations: Near-uniform donor sequencing depth was presumed by presence/absence analyses. A later analysis associated 16,951 TCR beta sequences with HLA alleles at a 0.05 false discovery rate. Rarity marked most TCR sequences, yet some public TCRs occurred in many donors.

To note about this clone: Its antigen remains unknown.

Vbeta (60) and Jbeta (13) primers were used in the PCR. Profiling relied on immunoSEQ multiplex PCR, and the TCRdb table lists in-frame clones only, not all of them. This repertoire shows around 300,000 clones, about 75% found once; its top ten account for approximately 2.3%. What was sequenced was PBMCs. This receptor was identified in a female donor in good health and CMV-seronegative.

CDR3 protein: CASCATGGRETQYF. CDR3 coding DNA: TGTGCCAGCTGCGCCACGGGGGGAAGAGAGACCCAGTACTTC. The chain couples TRBV18 to TRBJ2-5, with TRBD2 matching over 7 bases. Trimming at V came to 7 bases and at J to 4 bases, leaving 9 bases not matched to a gene. This CDR3 has 14 residues. CDR1 and CDR2 from the germline V gene are KGHSH and LQKENI. Complete variable domain (other parts from reference TRBV18 and TRBJ2-5): NAGVMQNPRHLVRRRGQEARLRCSPMKGHSHVYWYRQLPEEGLKFMVYLQKENIIDESGMPKERFSAEFPKEGPSILRIQQVVRGDSAAYFCASCATGGRETQYFGPGTRLLVL.